This TCR beta chain was obtained from a study of identical twins. Regarding the study as a whole: Surplus twin overlap in beta out-of-frame sequences was less pronounced. The analysis was cross-sectional rather than longitudinal within donors.

The V and J ends lost 1 base and 1 base, in that order; junction bases with no gene match: 1. The CDR3 loop spans 15 amino acids. Only healthy Caucasians were included as donors. Template switching added a universal primer site, and cDNA bore unique molecular identifiers. One entry per CDR3 protein, called by TCRdb with MiXCR from the 5' RACE reads. Of around 550,000 distinct CDR3 sequences detected, about 15% appear once; the ten largest clones hold more than 0.4%. This clonotype was observed a handful of times. Its antigen is not identified. This sample also belongs to another study, concerning yellow fever vaccine responses in identical twins.

V and J are TRBV12-3 or TRBV12-4 and TRBJ1-5; 7 nucleotides align to TRBD1. The sequence came from a young woman in good health. Sequencing was done on a sample of CD4+ T cells sorted from blood. The CDR3 here is CASSLDRGSNQPQHF. For the CDR3, the DNA is TGTGCCAGCAGTTTAGACAGGGGAAGCAATCAGCCCCAGCATTTT.